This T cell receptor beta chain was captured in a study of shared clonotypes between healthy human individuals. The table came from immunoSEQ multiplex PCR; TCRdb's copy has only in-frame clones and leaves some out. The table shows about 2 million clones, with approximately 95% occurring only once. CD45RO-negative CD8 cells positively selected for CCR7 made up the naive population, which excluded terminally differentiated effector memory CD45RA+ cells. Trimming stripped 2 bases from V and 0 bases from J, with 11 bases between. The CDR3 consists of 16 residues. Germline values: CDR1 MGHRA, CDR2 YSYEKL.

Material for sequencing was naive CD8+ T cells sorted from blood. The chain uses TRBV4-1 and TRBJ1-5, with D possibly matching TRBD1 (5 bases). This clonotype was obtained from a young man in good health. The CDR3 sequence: CASSQRTGGSNQPQHF. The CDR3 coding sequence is TGCGCCAGCAGCCAACGAACGGGGGGTAGCAATCAGCCCCAGCATTTT.